This entry concerns a single T cell receptor beta chain. No antigen is known for it. These data belong to a study of vaccination and CD4 T cells after COVID-19. Study at large: Post-vaccine sampling followed dose two by a median about 72 days (range 14 to 241). Control wells got either CEFX epitopes, HIV-1 Nef peptides, or no peptide at all.

The Oncomine TCR Beta short-read assay was applied to DNA of cultured CD4+ T cells. In TCRdb, the PCR reads were re-called with MiXCR into one record per CDR3 protein. The sample has more than 9,000 distinct CDR3 sequences, roughly 48% seen once; the top ten hold around 13%. Specified treatment: approximately nine-day PBMC culture with coronavirus spike peptide pools or control peptides (ViraFEST assay). Positive PCR dates ranged from March to December 2020; these dates predated US Alpha, Beta and Delta variants. The CDR3 runs 14 residues. The germline V gene has CDR1 SGDLS and CDR2 YYNGEE. With 0 bases clipped from V and 7 bases from J, the junction kept 5 bases outside the gene matches.

The sample was CD4+ T cells from blood, cultured in vitro. The TCR comes from a human donor who had recovered from COVID-19. The chain combines TRBV9 with TRBJ2-3, with 7 bases identical to TRBD2. DNA of the CDR3: TGTGCCAGCAGCGTAGCGACTAGCAACAATACGCAGTATTTT. Translation: CASSVATSNNTQYF.